This TCR beta chain was sequenced in a study of Tregs in tolerant kidney transplant recipients. Generated by immunoSEQ multiplex PCR, the TCRdb table keeps only in-frame clones and is missing some. The sample's table shows 20,000 to 30,000 clones. About this clone itself: Sequencing ends 3 residues short of the CDR3 end; the germline J gene provides the rest.

The nonmyeloablative bone marrow transplants came from related graft donors, with transient mixed chimerism. This CDR3 has 15 amino acids. Trimming cost V 3 bases and J 4 bases, with 15 bases left between them. Germline V lookup: CDR1 SGHAT, CDR2 FQNNGV. V is TRBV11-2 and J is TRBJ2-5; TRBD1 is a possible D gene (6 bases). This material consisted of CD4+ T cells from blood (PBMCs), taken 6 months after the transplant. This TCR derives from a human patient who received a combined kidney and bone marrow transplant. Some T cells may possibly be graft donor cells. The CDR3 bases that were read are TGTGCCAGCAGCTTCGGGCAGGGGTTACGAGAGACC. Amino acid sequence: CASSFGQGLRET. The full CDR3 protein reads CASSFGQGLRETQYF.